Shown below are 27 T cell receptor beta chains from a single sample sequenced in a study of T-cell memory formation after mild COVID-19. MiXCR, run by TCRdb on the 5' RACE reads, gives a single entry per CDR3 protein. Found here are approximately 100,000 distinct CDR3 sequences, about 15% of them singletons; the top ten hold 28%. The material sequenced was PBMCs or a T cell subset sorted from them (not recorded which). Source of these receptors: an adult woman who had mild COVID-19 (a few samples of this study predate the infection). Cell type and time point are not known.

This clonotype was seen a few times. The chain carries TRBV30 and TRBJ2-7, with D unclear. CDR3 length: 12 amino acids. The germline CDR1 and CDR2 sequences are GTSNPN and SVGIG (reference sequence). The germline V and J ends were trimmed by 7 bases and 0 bases, with 10 bases remaining between them. CDR3 coding DNA: TGTGCCTTCGGGTCATACTCCTACGAGCAGTACTTC. This sequence encodes CAFGSYSYEQYF. Full variable domain (outside the CDR3, taken from reference TRBV30 and TRBJ2-7): SQTIHQWPATLVQPVGSPLSLECTVEGTSNPNLYWYRQAAGRGLQLLFYSVGIGQISSEVPQNLSASRPQDRQFILSSKKLLLSDSGFYLCAFGSYSYEQYFGPGTRLTVT.

The chain couples TRBV20-1 to TRBJ2-3, with TRBD2 matching 11 bases. Losses at the gene ends were 5 bases for V and 0 bases for J; bases not matched to a gene: 4. Germline lookup yields CDR1 DFQATT and CDR2 SNEGSKA (reference sequence). This CDR3 has 15 amino acids. The CDR3 DNA reads TGCAGTGCTTCTCGGACTAGCGGGAGCACAGATACGCAGTATTTT. It encodes CSASRTSGSTDTQYF.

The CDR3 coding sequence is TGCAGTGTTTGGGACTCTACTTCCTACAATGAGCAGTTCTTC. Translated: CSVWDSTSYNEQFF. The chain recombines TRBV20-1 with TRBJ2-1; possible D gene TRBD2, 6 bases. CDR3 length equals 14 residues. Germline assignment: CDR1 DFQATT and CDR2 SNEGSKA (reference sequence). V lost 7 bases, J lost 1 base, and 14 bases lay in between.

The rearrangement links TRBV4-1 to TRBJ2-1, with 8 bases lining up with TRBD2. The CDR3 is 16 residues long. V dropped 7 bases and J dropped 0; count of bases not matched to a gene: 8. Germline loops: CDR1 MGHRA, CDR2 YSYEKL. Written as DNA, the CDR3 is TGCGCCAGCACCTCAGAGCGGGGGAGCTCCTACAATGAGCAGTTCTTC. It translates to CASTSERGSSYNEQFF.

The chain links TRBV15 to TRBJ1-4, with a weak D call TRBD1 (6 bases). V dropped 9 bases and J dropped 7 bases, with 18 bases sitting between them. The germline V gene encodes CDR1 LNHNV and CDR2 YYDKDF (reference sequence). The CDR3 length is 14 residues. CDR3 DNA: TGTGCCACGTCGGGAGGGGGGCAGAGTGAAAAACTGTTTTTT. Translated: CATSGGGQSEKLFF.

This clonotype appeared a few times. This chain links TRBV5-1 with TRBJ2-1, with a tentative D call TRBD2 (6 bases). CDR3 length equals 16 residues. CDR1 and CDR2 (germline): SGHRS, YFSETQ. Trimming removed 1 base from V and 7 bases from J, with 18 bases in between. CDR3 DNA sequence: TGCGCCAGCAGCTTGAGTCCTTTAGCGGTCCAGAATGAGCAGTTCTTC. Its protein is CASSLSPLAVQNEQFF.

The chain is built from TRBV7-9 and TRBJ2-1; D uncertain. The V end was cut by 1 base, the J end by 4 bases, with 11 bases between. The CDR3 is made up of 15 amino acids. The germline gives CDR1 SEHNR, CDR2 FQNEAQ (reference sequence). The DNA for the CDR3 is TGTGCCAGCAGCTTAGGAGAGTGGCAGTACAATGAGCAGTTCTTC. This translates into CASSLGEWQYNEQFF.

This clonotype was recorded a few times. The V call is TRBV15, the J call TRBJ1-6; no firm D call. The germline gives CDR1 LNHNV, CDR2 YYDKDF (reference sequence). This CDR3 is 16 amino acids long. Deletions cut 6 bases from V and 3 bases from J, with 15 bases between. This CDR3 is CATSNGQALYNSPLHF. The CDR3 DNA sequence: TGTGCCACCAGTAACGGCCAGGCCCTCTATAATTCACCCCTCCACTTT.

This clonotype has more than one count but fewer than ten. The genes are TRBV7-9 and TRBJ1-1; 7 bases map to TRBD1. CDR1 is SEHNR and CDR2 is FQNEAQ in the germline V gene (reference sequence). The CDR3 has 12 residues. J lost 13 bases, V lost 8 bases, and 13 bases had no gene match. CDR3 region: CASGVGGQTVFF. The DNA for the CDR3 is TGTGCCAGCGGGGTAGGGGGACAGACCGTTTTCTTT.

The CDR3: CSVEAGGSEAFF. The DNA of the CDR3 is TGCAGCGTTGAGGCAGGAGGATCTGAAGCTTTCTTT. This chain joins TRBV29-1 and TRBJ1-1; D unresolved. V was trimmed by 3 bases and J by 6 bases, leaving 11 bases between them. From germline, CDR1 is SQVTM and CDR2 ANQGSEA. The CDR3 covers 12 residues.

This clonotype was recorded a few times. The rearrangement joins TRBV12-3 or TRBV12-4 to TRBJ2-1; D might be TRBD2 (5 bases). V dropped 2 bases and J dropped 6 bases, with 11 bases sitting between them. This CDR3 comprises 14 residues. The CDR3 region is CASSLQPGSNEQFF. CDR3 DNA: TGTGCCAGCAGTTTACAACCGGGATCCAATGAGCAGTTCTTC.

The table lists this clonotype with many counts. This sequence joins TRBV5-1 and TRBJ2-3, with TRBD2 matching over 11 bases. V was clipped by 3 bases and J by 2 bases; unmatched bases: 5. The CDR3 runs 16 residues. Germline lookup yields CDR1 SGHRS and CDR2 YFSETQ. CDR3 sequence reads: CASSSGLAELTDTQYF. In nucleotides, the CDR3 is TGCGCCAGCAGCTCGGGACTAGCGGAGCTCACAGATACGCAGTATTTT.

This clonotype was seen ten or more times. The J gene is TRBJ2-3, the V gene TRBV4-3; perhaps TRBD2 as D (5 bases). V was pared by 1 base and J by 0 bases, with 11 bases between. Germline assignment: CDR1 LGHNA and CDR2 YSLEER. The CDR3 sequence is 16 residues long. CDR3 coding DNA: TGCGCCAGCAGCCAAGGGTCATGGACTAGCACAGATACGCAGTATTTT. Encoded protein: CASSQGSWTSTDTQYF.

This clonotype came up a few times. The chain uses TRBV15 and TRBJ1-1; D is unresolved. The germline V gene has CDR1 LNHNV and CDR2 YYDKDF (reference sequence). The CDR3 is 13 residues long. V lost 5 bases and J lost 2, with 9 bases in between. CDR3 residues: CATSRRFNTEAFF. The CDR3 DNA sequence: TGTGCCACCAGCCGACGCTTTAACACTGAAGCTTTCTTT.

This clonotype came up a few times. The chain employs TRBV4-3 and TRBJ2-1, with D maybe TRBD2 (5 bases). This CDR3 has 18 residues. With 0 bases removed from V and 0 bases from J, the gap between germline ends came to 15 bases. In germline, CDR1 is LGHNA, CDR2 YSLEER. CDR3 in amino acids: CASSQESNSGSSYNEQFF. CDR3 coding DNA: TGCGCCAGCAGCCAAGAGAGTAACAGCGGAAGCTCCTACAATGAGCAGTTCTTC.

This clonotype was seen a few times. This chain uses TRBV6-5 with TRBJ2-5, with a tentative D call TRBD1 (6 bases). Trimming left V 0 bases short and J 5 bases short, with 7 bases between. Per germline, CDR1 MNHEY and CDR2 SVGAGI. The CDR3 totals 13 residues. This CDR3 reads CASSYSRGETQYF. As DNA, the CDR3 is TGTGCCAGCAGTTACTCGAGGGGGGAGACCCAGTACTTC.

In its sample, this clonotype was seen a few times. This chain joins TRBV29-1 and TRBJ1-5; D gene ambiguous. CDR1 and CDR2 (germline): SQVTM, ANQGSEA. The CDR3 contains 16 residues. Trimming took 0 bases from V and 1 from J, leaving 13 bases between them. CDR3 region: CSVEDLGTASNQPQHF. Here the CDR3 DNA reads TGCAGCGTTGAAGATTTAGGTACCGCCAGCAATCAGCCCCAGCATTTT.

The gene calls are TRBV9 and TRBJ2-1, with D possibly being TRBD2 (5 bases). V lost 4 bases and J lost 10, with 18 bases in between. The CDR3 contains 14 residues. The germline gives CDR1 SGDLS, CDR2 YYNGEE. Written as DNA, the CDR3 is TGTGCCAGCAGCCTAGAGGGTGACTGGGTGGAGCAGTTCTTC. Protein product: CASSLEGDWVEQFF. Together with reference TRBV9 and TRBJ2-1, the CDR3 gives the full variable domain: DSGVTQTPKHLITATGQRVTLRCSPRSGDLSVYWYQQSLDQGLQFLIQYYNGEERAKGNILERFSAQQFPDLHSELNLSSLELGDSALYFCASSLEGDWVEQFFGPGTRLTVL.

This chain connects TRBV6-2 or TRBV6-3 to TRBJ1-1, with 9 bases lining up with TRBD1. V shed 6 bases, J shed 4 bases, and the junction held 6 bases outside the gene matches. The CDR3 sequence is 14 residues long. In germline, CDR1 is MNHEY, CDR2 SVGEGT. The CDR3 sequence: CASSYLTGGTEAFF. Here the CDR3 DNA reads TGTGCCAGCAGCTACCTGACAGGGGGCACTGAAGCTTTCTTT.

In its sample, this clonotype was seen a few times. V gene TRBV5-1 combines with J gene TRBJ2-3; D remains unclear. Trimming took 3 bases from V and 2 from J, leaving 10 bases between them. This CDR3 is built from 14 residues. Germline V gene sequence: CDR1 SGHRS, CDR2 YFSETQ. The chain's CDR3 is CASSSSWDTDTQYF. CDR3 coding DNA: TGCGCCAGCAGCTCGTCGTGGGACACAGATACGCAGTATTTT.

The chain uses TRBV10-3 and TRBJ2-5, with 9 positions matching TRBD2. The CDR3 covers 15 residues. The germline gives CDR1 ENHRY, CDR2 SYGVKD. V trimming: 3 bases; J trimming: 5 bases; junction bases outside the gene matches: 7. Here the CDR3 DNA reads TGTGCCATCAGTGATAGGCGGGAGGGCCAGGAGACCCAGTACTTC. Protein sequence: CAISDRREGQETQYF.

A single count supports this clonotype. This rearrangement joins TRBV4-1 to TRBJ2-7; 8 nucleotides align to TRBD1. The CDR3 covers 18 residues. CDR1 is MGHRA and CDR2 is YSYEKL in the germline V gene. J gave up 0 bases and V 1 base, and 11 bases lay outside the gene matches. The DNA of the CDR3 is TGCGCCAGCAGCCAAGGGACAGGGATTCCCGAAATCTCCTACGAGCAGTACTTC. It yields the protein CASSQGTGIPEISYEQYF.

V usage is TRBV5-1 and J usage is TRBJ2-1; D remains ambiguous. Trimming took 4 bases from V and 6 from J, leaving 11 bases between them. CDR3 size: 13 residues. Looked up from germline, CDR1 is SGHRS and CDR2 is YFSETQ. The chain's CDR3 is CASSPAGGNEQFF. CDR3 nucleotide sequence: TGCGCCAGCAGCCCCGCCGGTGGCAATGAGCAGTTCTTC.

This clonotype was seen more than once but under ten times. V usage is TRBV29-1 and J usage is TRBJ1-1; 8 bases are shared with TRBD1. Germline trimming cut 7 bases from V and 4 bases from J; bases unmatched to any gene: 8. Germline V CDR1 and CDR2: SQVTM, ANQGSEA. This CDR3 contains 13 residues. The CDR3 region has the DNA TGCAGCGGGAGAACAGGGGGTCCCACTGAAGCTTTCTTT. This codes for CSGRTGGPTEAFF.

The chain uses TRBV6-5 and TRBJ1-6; D remains ambiguous. Germline lookup yields CDR1 MNHEY and CDR2 SVGAGI. V shed 0 bases and J shed 14 bases, with 11 bases lying between them. CDR3 size: 13 residues. The CDR3 reads CASSYSTLFTLHF. The CDR3 bases are TGTGCCAGCAGTTACTCTACGCTTTTCACCCTCCACTTT.

The J gene is TRBJ2-1, the V gene TRBV7-3; 8 bases line up with TRBD2. The junction had 7 bases not matched to a gene; V was cut back by 5 bases and J by 1 base. Germline CDR1 reads SGHTA; CDR2 reads FQGTGA. The CDR3 is 16 residues long. Here the CDR3 DNA reads TGTGCCAGCAGCCTCGGACTAGCTTTGTCCTACAATGAGCAGTTCTTC. Translated, it gives CASSLGLALSYNEQFF.

CDR3 sequence (DNA): TGTGCCAGCAGCTTCACGGGGGAGACCTACGAGCAGTACTTC. This gives the protein CASSFTGETYEQYF. The chain joins TRBV7-9 to TRBJ2-7, with TRBD2 as a possible D gene (6 bases). Germline values: CDR1 SEHNR, CDR2 FQNEAQ (reference sequence). This CDR3 region has 14 residues. Trimming removed 3 bases from V and 2 bases from J, with 11 bases in between.